This TCR beta chain was obtained from a study of blood T cell repertoires in COVID-19. The overall study: In each case, the material was cDNA or gDNA derived from T cells, B-cell-depleted T cells, or PBMCs.

The table came from immunoSEQ multiplex PCR; TCRdb's copy has only in-frame clones and leaves some out. The repertoire holds roughly 140,000 clones, around 86% seen once, with around 4% in the top ten. This CDR3 has 13 residues. Per the germline V gene, CDR1 is SGHRS and CDR2 is YFSETQ. With 6 bases removed from V and 4 bases from J, the gap between germline ends came to 13 bases. Sequencing was carried out using peripheral blood. This chain connects TRBV5-1 to TRBJ1-1; D not certain. The sequence was obtained from a woman of 80 years or more with acute or convalescent COVID-19. The CDR3 here is CASTEVSATEAFF. The CDR3 DNA follows: TGCGCCAGCACCGAAGTTAGTGCCACTGAAGCTTTCTTT.